The 27 T cell receptor beta chains given below trace back to one sample, sequenced in a study of molecular identifiers for immune sequencing clone quantification. TCRdb independently ran MiXCR on the PCR reads; one entry per CDR3 protein. The sample includes about 500,000 distinct CDR3 sequences, over 20% of them seen just once. The sample taken for sequencing was naive CD8+ T cells from blood, with Jurkat cell RNA spiked in. Subset denoted: FACS-sorted CD8+CD4-CCR7+CD45RA+ naive T cells. These receptors originate from a human donor in good health. Some libraries in this study had Jurkat cell RNA spiked in.

This clonotype was detected only a few times. This chain's CDR3 is CASSYGGSSEQFF. In DNA, the CDR3 is TGTGCCAGCAGTTACGGCGGGTCTAGTGAGCAGTTCTTC. The V and J genes are TRBV6-5 and TRBJ2-1, with D possibly matching TRBD2 (5 bases). V lost 2 bases and J lost 9, with 11 bases in between. The CDR3 extends over 13 amino acids. Germline CDR1 reads MNHEY; CDR2 reads SVGAGI.

Of note for this clonotype: One base away lies a much larger clone, so this may be a sequencing read error. The chain has TRBV12-3 or TRBV12-4 and TRBJ1-1; no clear D. Deletions cut 4 bases from V and 8 bases from J, with 14 bases between. The CDR3 extends over 13 amino acids. Here the CDR3 reads CASSSDPMSEAFF. The CDR3 DNA sequence: TGTGCCAGCAGTTCTGACCCCATGAGCGAAGCTTTCTTT.

Many counts were recorded for this clonotype. V is TRBV7-6 and J is TRBJ1-5; tentative D call: TRBD1 (5 bases). Trimming cost V 5 bases and J 7 bases, with 12 bases left between them. Germline V gene data show CDR1 as SGHVS and CDR2 as FNYEAQ. This CDR3 region has 13 residues. The CDR3 nucleotides are TGTGCCAGCAGCGGGGGGTGGGGCCAGCCCCAGCATTTT. The encoded protein is CASSGGWGQPQHF. Full variable domain (remainder filled in from reference TRBV7-6 and TRBJ1-5): GAGVSQSPRYKVTKRGQDVALRCDPISGHVSLYWYRQALGQGPEFLTYFNYEAQQDKSGLPNDRFSAERPEGSISTLTIQRTEQRDSAMYRCASSGGWGQPQHFGDGTRLSIL.

V usage is TRBV27 and J usage is TRBJ2-7, with D perhaps matching TRBD2 (6 bases). V was clipped by 8 bases and J by 5 bases, with 19 bases between them. Germline V CDR1 and CDR2: MNHEY, SMNVEV (reference sequence). The CDR3 has 14 residues. CDR3 region: CASHSRDSLNEQYF. The CDR3, as DNA: TGTGCCAGCCACTCAAGGGACTCCCTTAACGAGCAGTACTTC.

The J gene is TRBJ1-1, the V gene TRBV30; D remains ambiguous. CDR3 size: 10 residues. CDR1 is GTSNPN and CDR2 is SVGIG in the germline V gene (reference sequence). Trimming left V 8 bases short and J 4 bases short, with 8 bases between. The chain's CDR3 is CAGIITEAFF. The CDR3 nucleotides are TGTGCCGGCATTATCACTGAAGCTTTCTTT. Based on the CDR3 plus reference TRBV30 and TRBJ1-1, the full variable domain is SQTIHQWPATLVQPVGSPLSLECTVEGTSNPNLYWYRQAAGRGLQLLFYSVGIGQISSEVPQNLSASRPQDRQFILSSKKLLLSDSGFYLCAGIITEAFFGQGTRLTVV.

The rearrangement joins TRBV20-1 to TRBJ2-7; D possibly uses TRBD1 or TRBD2 (5 bases each). CDR3 length equals 14 residues. Per germline, CDR1 DFQATT and CDR2 SNEGSKA (reference sequence). Trimming took off 1 base at V and 2 bases at J, with 12 bases between the two ends. The chain's CDR3 is CSARVWGNTYEQYF. In DNA form, the CDR3 reads TGCAGTGCTAGAGTTTGGGGGAACACCTACGAGCAGTACTTC.

This clonotype has just a few counts. The gene calls are TRBV27 and TRBJ2-7; D is unresolved. The germline V and J ends were trimmed by 4 bases and 3 bases, with 7 bases remaining between them. Germline V CDR1 and CDR2: MNHEY, SMNVEV (reference sequence). This CDR3 is built from 12 residues. The CDR3 here is CASSSRNYEQYF. CDR3 DNA sequence: TGTGCCAGCAGTTCCAGAAACTACGAGCAGTACTTC.

The sample holds a few counts of this clonotype. The chain employs TRBV15 and TRBJ2-1, with D possibly being TRBD2 (5 bases). CDR1 and CDR2 (germline): LNHNV, YYDKDF (reference sequence). This CDR3 spans 13 amino acids. V gave up 5 bases and J gave up 14 bases, with 19 bases separating them. The CDR3 is CATSGWGELEEFF. The CDR3 nucleotides read TGTGCCACCAGCGGATGGGGAGAACTAGAGGAGTTCTTC.

This clonotype was observed at least ten times. V usage is TRBV30 and J usage is TRBJ2-3; D remains unclear. The V and J ends lost 7 bases and 2 bases respectively, with 7 bases between them. The CDR3 length is 11 residues. CDR1 GTSNPN and CDR2 SVGIG come from the germline V gene (reference sequence). CDR3 nucleotide sequence: TGTGCCTCCCAGGACACAGATACGCAGTATTTT. Translation gives CASQDTDTQYF. Supplemented by reference TRBV30 and TRBJ2-3, the full variable domain reads SQTIHQWPATLVQPVGSPLSLECTVEGTSNPNLYWYRQAAGRGLQLLFYSVGIGQISSEVPQNLSASRPQDRQFILSSKKLLLSDSGFYLCASQDTDTQYFGPGTRLTVL.

In regard to this clonotype: It may be a read error: a sequence one base away is much more abundant. The rearrangement joins TRBV5-1 to TRBJ2-7; D remains ambiguous. In germline, CDR1 is SGHRS, CDR2 YFSETQ. V dropped 4 bases and J dropped 5 bases, with 13 bases sitting between them. CDR3 size: 13 residues. CDR3 nucleotide sequence: TGCGCCAGCAGCATGCCAGGTTTGGACGAGCAGTACTTC. It codes for CASSMPGLDEQYF.

With respect to this clonotype: This clone may be a read error of a much larger clone one base away. The chain combines TRBV7-9 with TRBJ1-1; tentatively, D is TRBD1 (5 bases). The germline CDR1 and CDR2 sequences are SEHNR and FQNEAQ (reference sequence). The CDR3 sequence is 11 residues long. Trimming cost V 6 bases and J 8 bases, with 10 bases left between them. In DNA form, the CDR3 reads TGTGCCAGCAGGTCCCGGGGCGAAGCTTTCTTT. Protein: CASRSRGEAFF.

As for this clonotype: It may be a read error: a sequence one base away is much more abundant. The CDR3 sequence: CASSYRSLAIHEQYF. As DNA, the CDR3 is TGTGCCAGCAGTTACCGCTCCCTGGCAATCCACGAGCAGTACTTC. The chain carries TRBV6-6 and TRBJ2-7; no reliable D call. Germline V gene lookup returns CDR1 MNHNY and CDR2 SVGAGI (reference sequence). V was cut by 2 bases and J by 5 bases, with 16 bases left in between. The CDR3 consists of 15 residues.

The J gene is TRBJ1-4, the V gene TRBV20-1; D possibly corresponds to TRBD1 (6 bases). Per the germline V gene, CDR1 is DFQATT and CDR2 is SNEGSKA (reference sequence). Trimming removed 6 bases at V and 8 bases at J, with 22 bases between. The CDR3 totals 15 residues. CDR3 DNA sequence: TGCAGTGCCAGCGGACGGAACAGGGTGGGCGAAAAACTGTTTTTT. Protein product: CSASGRNRVGEKLFF.

To note about this clonotype: Given the absence of the conserved phenylalanine or tryptophan at the CDR3 end, a read error is likely. This sequence joins TRBV9 and TRBJ1-1; D gene unclear. The CDR3 extends over 13 amino acids. Trimming took 0 bases from V and 5 from J, leaving 8 bases between them. Germline lookup yields CDR1 SGDLS and CDR2 YYNGEE. CDR3 residues: CASSVGGRTEAFS. The CDR3 DNA sequence: TGTGCCAGCAGCGTAGGGGGAAGGACTGAAGCTTTCTCT.

This clonotype was detected ten times or more. J is TRBJ2-7 and V is TRBV7-2, with 8 bases matching TRBD1. From germline, CDR1 is SGHTA and CDR2 FQGNSA. Losses at the gene ends were 5 bases for V and 3 bases for J; bases not matched to a gene: 9. This CDR3 spans 15 amino acids. In nucleotides, the CDR3 is TGTGCCAGCAGCCCTTGGACAGGGCCGAACTACGAGCAGTACTTC. Translation: CASSPWTGPNYEQYF.

This clonotype was seen many times. The DNA for the CDR3 is TGCGCCAGCAGCTTTGGACAGGGAGGGGTTGAAGCTTTCTTT. This gives the protein CASSFGQGGVEAFF. V and J are TRBV4-3 and TRBJ1-1, with 8 bases lining up with TRBD1. This CDR3 has 14 amino acids. Looked up from germline, CDR1 is LGHNA and CDR2 is YSLEER. V lost 5 bases, J lost 7 bases, and 9 bases stayed unmatched.

The J gene is TRBJ2-1, the V gene TRBV28; 9 bases agree with TRBD1. In germline, CDR1 is MDHEN, CDR2 SYDVKM. There are 16 residues in the CDR3. Trimming at V came to 3 bases and at J to 9 bases, leaving 12 bases not matched to a gene. CDR3 coding DNA: TGTGCCAGCAGTTTTAGGGACAGGGAGCTTCTCGGTGAGCAGTTCTTC. Translating it yields CASSFRDRELLGEQFF.

Ten or more counts support this clonotype. V is TRBV4-2 and J is TRBJ2-5, with a weak D call TRBD2 (5 bases). Trimming cost V 3 bases and J 11 bases, with 19 bases left between them. CDR1 and CDR2 (germline): LGHNA, YNFKEQ. The CDR3 is 14 amino acids. The CDR3 coding sequence is TGTGCCAGCAGCCACATAGCGCCAGAGCAACCTCAGTACTTC. Translated, it gives CASSHIAPEQPQYF.

This clonotype came up many times. The V and J genes are TRBV4-2 and TRBJ2-3; TRBD1 or TRBD2 may be the D gene (6 bases each). The CDR3 spans 15 residues. V was clipped by 3 bases and J by 4 bases, with 14 bases between them. Looked up from germline, CDR1 is LGHNA and CDR2 is YNFKEQ. The CDR3 coding sequence is TGTGCCAGCAGCCATCCGGGGGCTAGTGCAGATACGCAGTATTTT. Translation: CASSHPGASADTQYF.

This clonotype was observed at least ten times. The chain couples TRBV9 to TRBJ2-3, with 8 bases matching TRBD1. With V trimmed by 4 bases and J by 4 bases, 2 bases remained unmatched. The CDR3 runs 13 residues. Germline-derived CDR1 and CDR2 are SGDLS and YYNGEE. The CDR3: CASSTGGSDTQYF. The DNA of the CDR3 is TGTGCCAGCAGCACAGGGGGATCAGATACGCAGTATTTT. Supplemented by reference TRBV9 and TRBJ2-3, the full variable domain reads DSGVTQTPKHLITATGQRVTLRCSPRSGDLSVYWYQQSLDQGLQFLIQYYNGEERAKGNILERFSAQQFPDLHSELNLSSLELGDSALYFCASSTGGSDTQYFGPGTRLTVL.

This rearrangement joins TRBV6-5 to TRBJ2-5; D tentatively fits TRBD1 or TRBD2 (5 bases each). V was clipped by 5 bases and J by 4 bases, with 14 bases between them. This CDR3 spans 14 amino acids. CDR1 is MNHEY and CDR2 is SVGAGI in the germline V gene. The CDR3 DNA is TGTGCCAGCAGTGGGTCGGGACGGATAGAGACCCAGTACTTC. Its protein is CASSGSGRIETQYF.

This clonotype was seen only a few times. For the CDR3, the DNA is TGTGCCAGCAGAGACGACAGGGGTTCCCCCTACGAGCAGTACTTC. Protein: CASRDDRGSPYEQYF. J is TRBJ2-7 and V is TRBV25-1; 8 nucleotides align to TRBD1. The CDR3 length is 15 residues. V trimming: 6 bases; J trimming: 2 bases; junction bases outside the gene matches: 9. Germline V lookup: CDR1 MGHDK, CDR2 SYGVNS.

This clonotype was seen only a few times. The conserved final phenylalanine or tryptophan is absent from the CDR3, which likely points to a read error. Because the CDR3's place on the DNA is in doubt, the DNA is left out and the CDR3 is given as listed by TCRdb. The rearrangement links TRBV7-9 to TRBJ1-1. The CDR3 has 12 amino acids, counting both end residues. Germline V lookup: CDR1 SEHNR, CDR2 FQNEAQ (reference sequence). The CDR3 sequence is CASSLGAIEASS.

The V gene is TRBV27, the J gene TRBJ2-1; possibly TRBD1 for D (6 bases). This CDR3 has 15 amino acids. The germline V gene has CDR1 MNHEY and CDR2 SMNVEV (reference sequence). V gave up 0 bases and J gave up 1 base, with 7 bases separating them. The CDR3 protein is CASSLSGQSYNEQFF. In DNA form, the CDR3 reads TGTGCCAGCAGTTTATCCGGACAGTCCTACAATGAGCAGTTCTTC.

This clonotype was counted a few times. The genes are TRBV7-6 and TRBJ2-7, with D hard to call. The CDR3 is 14 amino acids. In germline, CDR1 is SGHVS, CDR2 FNYEAQ. The V end was cut by 5 bases, the J end by 1 base, with 12 bases between. The CDR3 bases are TGTGCCAGCAGCCTTCAGTCTTATTCCTACGAGCAGTACTTC. Its protein product is CASSLQSYSYEQYF.

The V call is TRBV10-3, the J call TRBJ2-2; D is perhaps TRBD1 (6 bases). Germline V gives CDR1 ENHRY, CDR2 SYGVKD. This CDR3 is built from 15 residues. V was cut by 3 bases and J by 6 bases, with 14 bases left in between. The CDR3 DNA reads as TGTGCCATCAGTGAAGTACAGGGTAATTCCGGGGAGCTGTTTTTT. The encoded protein is CAISEVQGNSGELFF.

This clonotype was seen at least ten times. The J gene is TRBJ1-2, the V gene TRBV28; possible D gene TRBD1, 5 bases. Trimming shortened V by 6 bases and J by 2 bases, and 19 bases separated the two germline ends. CDR1 is MDHEN and CDR2 is SYDVKM in the germline V gene. CDR3 size: 16 residues. The CDR3 loop reads CASSPRDENRNYGYTF. CDR3 in DNA: TGTGCCAGCAGCCCCCGGGACGAAAACCGGAACTATGGCTACACCTTC.